Listed here are 13 T cell receptor beta chains from one sample, sequenced in a study of blood T cell repertoires in COVID-19. Data came from immunoSEQ multiplex PCR; TCRdb stores just in-frame clones and leaves some out. Found here are approximately 62,000 clones, under 85% of them singletons; the top ten hold 5% to 7%. Material for sequencing was peripheral blood. The receptors derive from a woman between 50 and 59 years old with active or convalescent COVID-19.

As regards this clone: This may arise from a read error, as a much more abundant clone is one base away. The V and J genes are TRBV6-6 and TRBJ1-2; a possible D gene is TRBD1 (5 bases). V lost 6 bases to trimming and J lost 1 base, with 9 bases between them. In germline, CDR1 is MNHNY, CDR2 SVGAGI (reference sequence). The CDR3 loop spans 13 amino acids. As DNA, the CDR3 is TGTGCCAGCAGCTTACAGGTTAACTATGGCTACACCTTC. Translation gives CASSLQVNYGYTF.

This clone has a handful of counts. V is TRBV5-1 and J is TRBJ1-4, with 7 bases matching TRBD1. The junction had 8 bases not matched to a gene; V was cut back by 4 bases and J by 8 bases. The germline V gene has CDR1 SGHRS and CDR2 YFSETQ. The CDR3 consists of 14 residues. The DNA for the CDR3 is TGCGCCAGCAGCGGACAGGCCTCTCGGGAAAAACTGTTTTTT. Encoded protein: CASSGQASREKLFF.

V is TRBV6-1 and J is TRBJ1-5; 9 nucleotides match TRBD1. Trimming cost V 0 bases and J 5 bases; bases outside gene matches: 5. This CDR3 region has 16 residues. Germline V gene sequence: CDR1 MNHNS, CDR2 SASEGT. The CDR3 loop is CASSEAGTGPHQPQHF. The CDR3 DNA follows: TGTGCCAGCAGTGAAGCCGGGACAGGGCCCCATCAGCCCCAGCATTTT.

V gene TRBV7-6 combines with J gene TRBJ2-2, with 7 bases identical to TRBD2. Germline V gene data show CDR1 as SGHVS and CDR2 as FNYEAQ. The CDR3 is 16 residues long. The V gene end was trimmed by 4 bases and the J gene end by 2 bases; junction bases not matched to a gene: 7. The CDR3 region has the DNA TGTGCCAGCAGCTATGGCGCGGGAGCAAACACCGGGGAGCTGTTTTTT. This translates into CASSYGAGANTGELFF.

In this sample, this clone turned up many times. This chain's CDR3 is CASSKWRGQNQPQHF. The CDR3 DNA reads TGTGCCAGCAGCAAATGGAGAGGTCAAAATCAGCCCCAGCATTTT. This chain uses TRBV21-1 with TRBJ1-5. TRBV21-1 is a pseudogene locus. This CDR3 comprises 15 residues.

The V call is TRBV6-4, the J call TRBJ1-2; 7 nucleotides line up with TRBD1. Germline V gene lookup returns CDR1 MRHNA and CDR2 SNTAGT. CDR3 length: 13 residues. The V gene end was trimmed by 5 bases and the J gene end by 2 bases; junction bases not matched to a gene: 2. CDR3 residues: CASSPQGNYGYTF. The CDR3 DNA follows: TGTGCCAGCAGTCCACAGGGGAACTATGGCTACACCTTC.

The gene calls are TRBV19 and TRBJ2-1; tentatively, D is TRBD1 (5 bases). Per the germline V gene, CDR1 is LNHDA and CDR2 is SQIVND (reference sequence). The ends were cut back, 9 bases at V and 12 bases at J, with 12 bases in the middle. The CDR3 sequence is 10 residues long. CDR3: CASGHPVQFF. The CDR3 nucleotides read TGTGCCAGCGGACATCCGGTGCAGTTCTTC.

This chain links TRBV27 with TRBJ2-7; TRBD2 is a possible D gene (6 bases). Germline V gene lookup returns CDR1 MNHEY and CDR2 SMNVEV (reference sequence). V was pared by 3 bases and J by 4 bases, with 10 bases between. CDR3 size: 13 residues. For the CDR3, the DNA is TGTGCCAGCAGTTTTACCAGCGGGTACGAGCAGTACTTC. Its protein is CASSFTSGYEQYF.

Here the CDR3 reads CAWSIGTGRGGYTF. In DNA form, the CDR3 reads TGTGCCTGGAGTATTGGGACAGGGCGAGGGGGCTACACCTTC. The chain recombines TRBV30 with TRBJ1-2, with TRBD1 matching over 9 bases. V trimming: 2 bases; J trimming: 8 bases; junction bases outside the gene matches: 9. The V gene's germline CDR1 is GTSNPN and CDR2 SVGIG (reference sequence). The CDR3 extends over 14 amino acids.

The V and J genes are TRBV4-2 and TRBJ1-3; 8 nucleotides line up with TRBD1. The germline V gene encodes CDR1 LGHNA and CDR2 YNFKEQ. CDR3 size: 16 residues. Losses at the gene ends were 0 bases for V and 7 bases for J; bases not matched to a gene: 8. CDR3 sequence reads: CASSQDRQGAWNTIYF. The CDR3 bases are TGTGCCAGCAGCCAAGATAGGCAGGGGGCTTGGAACACCATATATTTT.

This sequence joins TRBV27 and TRBJ2-2; 9 nucleotides agree with TRBD1. The V segment lost 6 bases and the J segment 1 base; nucleotides outside the gene matches: 6. The CDR3 extends over 16 amino acids. Germline CDR1 reads MNHEY; CDR2 reads SMNVEV (reference sequence). The CDR3 loop is CASSYRGRVNTGELFF. The CDR3 DNA reads TGTGCCAGCAGCTACAGGGGGCGCGTGAACACCGGGGAGCTGTTTTTT.

The CDR3: CASSLQGTRNSPLHF. The CDR3 DNA sequence: TGTGCCAGCAGCCTACAGGGTACGCGGAATTCACCCCTCCACTTT. This chain joins TRBV2 and TRBJ1-6; TRBD1 might be the D (6 bases). Germline V lookup: CDR1 SNHLY, CDR2 FYNNEI. There are 15 residues in the CDR3. V was shortened by 6 bases and J by 7 bases, with 16 bases between the two germline ends.

The V and J genes are TRBV2 and TRBJ2-5, with D possibly TRBD2 on 5 matching bases. Trimming took off 1 base at V and 1 base at J, with 7 bases between the two ends. Germline V gives CDR1 SNHLY, CDR2 FYNNEI. This CDR3 is built from 14 residues. The CDR3 DNA reads TGTGCCAGCAGTGAAGAAGGACTCCAAGAGACCCAGTACTTC. Translation: CASSEEGLQETQYF. The variable domain in full, with the rest retrieved from reference TRBV2 and TRBJ2-5, is EPEVTQTPSHQVTQMGQEVILRCVPISNHLYFYWYRQILGQKVEFLVSFYNNEISEKSEIFDDQFSVERPDGSNFTLKIRSTKLEDSAMYFCASSEEGLQETQYFGPGTRLLVL.